One and the same sample provided the 29 T cell receptor beta chains below, sequenced in a study of cytomegalovirus exposure and HLA in healthy donors. 13 Jbeta primers and 60 Vbeta primers were used for the PCR. Profiling relied on immunoSEQ multiplex PCR, and the TCRdb table lists in-frame clones only, not all of them. Of just under 150,000 clones listed, over 75% are singletons. The sequenced material came from PBMCs. All receptors derive from a woman aged 25 to 39 in good health and CMV-seronegative.

Comment on this clone: Other DNA sequences from this sample encode an identical CDR3 as well. The V gene is TRBV5-1, the J gene TRBJ1-1; D gene unclear. Trimming took off 0 bases at V and 1 base at J, with 4 bases between the two ends. The CDR3 is made up of 13 amino acids. From germline, CDR1 is SGHRS and CDR2 YFSETQ. For the CDR3, the DNA is TGCGCCAGCAGCTTGGACAGGAACACTGAAGCTTTCTTT. This encodes CASSLDRNTEAFF.

A note on this clone: One junction end does not reproduce the germline sequence, and a read error may be involved. The chain links TRBV5-1 to TRBJ1-4; 7 bases line up with TRBD1. CDR3 length: 14 amino acids. Per germline, CDR1 SGHRS and CDR2 YFSETQ. The CDR3 here is CTSMKGGGDEKLFF. The DNA of the CDR3 is TGCACCAGCATGAAAGGGGGCGGGGATGAAAAACTGTTTTTT.

The V call is TRBV7-3, the J call TRBJ2-1; TRBD2 matches 13 bases. Germline V gene sequence: CDR1 SGHTA, CDR2 FQGTGA. J was trimmed by 8 bases and V by 4 bases; bases with no gene match: 5. The CDR3 loop spans 15 amino acids. CDR3 loop: CASSSTSGGDDEQFF. CDR3 sequence (DNA): TGTGCCAGCAGCTCTACTAGCGGGGGGGACGATGAGCAGTTCTTC.

The chain combines TRBV2 with TRBJ2-1, with D possibly matching TRBD2 (6 bases). This CDR3 is built from 15 residues. Per the germline V gene, CDR1 is SNHLY and CDR2 is FYNNEI. Between the trimmed V and J ends, which lost 6 bases and 2 bases, there was a span of 14 bases. CDR3 region: CASSPPPSAYNEQFF. Here the CDR3 DNA reads TGTGCCAGCAGCCCTCCCCCTAGCGCCTACAATGAGCAGTTCTTC.

The chain is built from TRBV30 and TRBJ2-7; 10 positions agree with TRBD1. The ends lost 1 base at V and 4 bases at J; junction bases unmatched: 4. Looked up from germline, CDR1 is GTSNPN and CDR2 is SVGIG (reference sequence). The CDR3 has 14 amino acids. CDR3 amino acids: CAWSADRGQYEQYF. CDR3 nucleotide sequence: TGTGCCTGGAGTGCAGACAGGGGGCAATACGAGCAGTACTTC.

CDR3 sequence (DNA): TGCGCCAGCAGCGTGGACAACCCAAAGAACACTGAAGCTTTCTTT. Encoded protein: CASSVDNPKNTEAFF. The chain combines TRBV5-1 with TRBJ1-1, with a weak D call TRBD1 (5 bases). Germline CDR1 SGHRS, CDR2 YFSETQ. The CDR3 consists of 15 residues. V gave up 4 bases and J gave up 1 base, with 14 bases separating them.

V gene TRBV10-3 combines with J gene TRBJ1-2; perhaps TRBD1 as D (6 bases). From germline, CDR1 is ENHRY and CDR2 SYGVKD. The CDR3 is made up of 14 amino acids. V was clipped by 6 bases and J by 5 bases, with 16 bases between them. Here the CDR3 DNA reads TGTGCCATCAGGGATGGACAGCAGCAATATGGCTACACCTTC. Protein: CAIRDGQQQYGYTF.

V gene TRBV28 combines with J gene TRBJ2-1, with D tentatively TRBD1 (6 bases). The V gene lost 8 bases and the J gene lost 3 bases, with 14 bases spanning the gap. CDR1 is MDHEN and CDR2 is SYDVKM in the germline V gene. This CDR3 comprises 14 residues. The CDR3, as DNA: TGTGCCAGCCAGATCCCAGGGGACTACAATGAGCAGTTCTTC. Protein: CASQIPGDYNEQFF.

The chain employs TRBV2 and TRBJ1-1, with D unresolved. Germline loops: CDR1 SNHLY, CDR2 FYNNEI. There are 13 residues in the CDR3. Trimming took off 4 bases at V and 2 bases at J, with 8 bases between the two ends. The DNA for the CDR3 is TGTGCCAGCAGTGCTTTGGCAAACACTGAAGCTTTCTTT. This encodes CASSALANTEAFF.

The rearrangement joins TRBV5-4 to TRBJ2-2; possible D gene TRBD2, 6 bases. V dropped 0 bases and J dropped 1 base, with 10 bases sitting between them. Germline lookup yields CDR1 SGHNT and CDR2 YYREEE (reference sequence). This CDR3 has 16 residues. For the CDR3, the DNA is TGTGCCAGCAGCTTGGAGGTCGGGGGGAACACCGGGGAGCTGTTTTTT. This encodes CASSLEVGGNTGELFF.

The chain is built from TRBV11-2 and TRBJ2-1, with D possibly TRBD2 on 6 matching bases. V was shortened by 5 bases and J by 7 bases, with 9 bases between the two germline ends. CDR1 and CDR2 (germline): SGHAT, FQNNGV. This CDR3 contains 12 residues. As DNA, the CDR3 is TGTGCCAGCAGCCCTGGGGGGAATGAGCAGTTCTTC. It specifies CASSPGGNEQFF. Complete variable domain (other parts from reference TRBV11-2 and TRBJ2-1): EAGVAQSPRYKIIEKRQSVAFWCNPISGHATLYWYQQILGQGPKLLIQFQNNGVVDDSQLPKDRFSAERLKGVDSTLKIQPAKLEDSAVYLCASSPGGNEQFFGPGTRLTVL.

This clone was seen just once. The chain combines TRBV7-3 with TRBJ1-2; 12 positions agree with TRBD1. In germline, CDR1 is SGHTA, CDR2 FQGTGA. The CDR3 has 14 amino acids. The trim removed 3 bases at V and 8 bases at J, leaving 4 bases unmatched. CDR3 coding DNA: TGTGCCAGCAGCTTGGGACAGGGGGCGCGGGGCTACACCTTC. It codes for CASSLGQGARGYTF. Full variable domain (remainder filled in from reference TRBV7-3 and TRBJ1-2): GAGVSQTPSNKVTEKGKYVELRCDPISGHTALYWYRQSLGQGPEFLIYFQGTGAADDSGLPNDRFFAVRPEGSVSTLKIQRTERGDSAVYLCASSLGQGARGYTFGSGTRLTVV.

This chain connects TRBV10-1 to TRBJ1-5, with TRBD1 matching 10 bases. The germline V gene encodes CDR1 WNHNN and CDR2 SYGVQD (reference sequence). This CDR3 region has 15 residues. J gave up 4 bases and V 4 bases, and 4 bases lay outside the gene matches. CDR3 bases: TGCGCCAGCAGTGCAAGGACAGGGGGTAATCAGCCCCAGCATTTT. As protein: CASSARTGGNQPQHF.

The gene calls are TRBV2 and TRBJ2-5; 10 bases align to TRBD1. Germline V CDR1 and CDR2: SNHLY, FYNNEI. The CDR3 is 15 amino acids. V lost 7 bases and J lost 5; bases outside the gene matches: 10. The CDR3 DNA is TGTGCCAGCACAGGTTCGACAGGGGGCGTGGAGACCCAGTACTTC. Its translation is CASTGSTGGVETQYF.

The rearrangement uses TRBV6-5 and TRBJ2-5; D is possibly TRBD1 (6 bases). CDR3 length: 13 residues. The germline V gene has CDR1 MNHEY and CDR2 SVGAGI. Trimming cost V 5 bases and J 4 bases, with 11 bases left between them. CDR3 sequence: CASSGTLRETQYF. Here the CDR3 DNA reads TGTGCCAGCAGTGGGACACTGCGAGAGACCCAGTACTTC.

J is TRBJ2-7 and V is TRBV5-4; TRBD2 aligns across 9 bases. Germline values: CDR1 SGHNT, CDR2 YYREEE (reference sequence). The CDR3 length is 15 residues. The V segment lost 0 bases and the J segment 2 bases; nucleotides outside the gene matches: 3. CDR3: CASSLDLAGPYEQYF. The CDR3, as DNA: TGTGCCAGCAGCTTGGATCTAGCGGGGCCCTACGAGCAGTACTTC.

The V call is TRBV5-1, the J call TRBJ2-2; 9 positions match TRBD2. The CDR3 consists of 16 residues. V was pared by 2 bases and J by 4 bases, with 6 bases of the junction left unmatched. The germline V gene has CDR1 SGHRS and CDR2 YFSETQ. CDR3 coding DNA: TGCGCCAGCAGCTTCGGCGGGGGGGCCTCCACCGGGGAGCTGTTTTTT. Its protein is CASSFGGGASTGELFF.

The J gene is TRBJ1-3, the V gene TRBV4-3; the D is unclear. Per germline, CDR1 LGHNA and CDR2 YSLEER. Trimming took 0 bases from V and 3 from J, leaving 15 bases between them. The CDR3 has 17 residues. Here the CDR3 reads CASSQEYVSGGGNTIYF. The CDR3, as DNA: TGCGCCAGCAGCCAAGAGTACGTTTCAGGAGGTGGAAACACCATATATTTT.

The chain joins TRBV9 to TRBJ2-1, with 7 bases identical to TRBD2. The CDR3 is 20 amino acids. Germline CDR1 and CDR2: SGDLS and YYNGEE. The trim removed 4 bases at V and 0 bases at J, leaving 19 bases unmatched. The CDR3 region is CASSRKGLLTGGLSYNEQFF. The CDR3 DNA follows: TGTGCCAGCAGCAGAAAAGGGCTTTTAACGGGAGGCCTCTCCTACAATGAGCAGTTCTTC.

The chain combines TRBV6-5 with TRBJ2-2, with D tentatively TRBD2 (6 bases). The CDR3 sequence is 13 residues long. From germline, CDR1 is MNHEY and CDR2 SVGAGI. Trimming took off 9 bases at V and 7 bases at J, with 15 bases between the two ends. CDR3 amino acids: CASGAGRDGELFF. As DNA, the CDR3 is TGTGCCAGTGGAGCAGGGCGGGACGGGGAGCTGTTTTTT.

The chain joins TRBV4-2 to TRBJ2-2; 8 bases map to TRBD2. The CDR3 length is 22 residues. V lost 4 bases, J lost 5 bases, and 27 bases stayed unmatched. Germline lookup yields CDR1 LGHNA and CDR2 YNFKEQ. The CDR3: CASSPLLGQGERGLVFTGELFF. In DNA, the CDR3 is TGTGCCAGCAGCCCCCTCCTTGGGCAGGGTGAGAGGGGACTAGTTTTTACCGGGGAGCTGTTTTTT.

The CDR3 reads CAWSVHGAPEAFF. CDR3 coding DNA: TGTGCCTGGAGTGTACACGGAGCCCCTGAAGCTTTCTTT. The chain combines TRBV30 with TRBJ1-1; D not resolved. The V end lost 0 bases, the J end lost 6 bases, and 11 bases lay between the germline ends. The germline CDR1 and CDR2 sequences are GTSNPN and SVGIG (reference sequence). This CDR3 has 13 amino acids.

V is TRBV5-1 and J is TRBJ2-1; D is unresolved. The CDR3 has 14 amino acids. Per the germline V gene, CDR1 is SGHRS and CDR2 is YFSETQ. V gave up 0 bases and J gave up 8 bases, with 12 bases separating them. The CDR3 DNA is TGCGCCAGCAGCTTGGAACATGGTGCCGATGAGCAGTTCTTC. It codes for CASSLEHGADEQFF.

The genes are TRBV16 and TRBJ1-5; maybe TRBD1 (5 bases). V was trimmed by 4 bases and J by 0 bases, leaving 10 bases between them. The CDR3 totals 15 residues. The germline gives CDR1 KGHSY, CDR2 FQNENV. The DNA of the CDR3 is TGTGCCAGCAGCCTACAGGTATCTAGCAATCAGCCCCAGCATTTT. Its translation is CASSLQVSSNQPQHF.

The chain carries TRBV5-6 and TRBJ2-3, with 12 bases matching TRBD2. The CDR3 length is 17 residues. After removal of 4 bases from V and 7 bases from J, the junction contained 13 bases not matched to a gene. Germline V lookup: CDR1 SGHDT, CDR2 YYEEEE. The CDR3 spells CASSPTPLAGGLNTQYF. DNA of the CDR3: TGTGCCAGCAGCCCCACCCCTCTAGCGGGGGGGCTAAATACGCAGTATTTT.

CDR3 protein: CASSVATTPDEQYF. CDR3 coding DNA: TGTGCCAGCAGCGTAGCTACGACACCGGACGAGCAGTACTTC. This chain joins TRBV9 and TRBJ2-7; no definite D call. Germline V gene lookup returns CDR1 SGDLS and CDR2 YYNGEE. V lost 0 bases and J 5 bases, leaving 12 bases between the germline ends. This CDR3 has 14 residues.

The V and J genes are TRBV9 and TRBJ2-1, with TRBD2 matching over 10 bases. Germline CDR1 reads SGDLS; CDR2 reads YYNGEE. The CDR3 has 16 residues. The V segment lost 5 bases and the J segment 5 bases; nucleotides outside the gene matches: 10. The CDR3 DNA reads as TGTGCCAGCAGTAAACCGGGACTAGCGTCCCACAATGAGCAGTTCTTC. Its translation is CASSKPGLASHNEQFF.

The V and J genes are TRBV9 and TRBJ2-5; 15 nucleotides agree with TRBD2. TRBJ2-7 matches the DNA end more closely, so the J call is doubtful. Germline loops: CDR1 SGDLS, CDR2 YYNGEE. The CDR3 has 16 residues. CDR3 loop: CASSPGTSGRFYEQYF. The CDR3 DNA reads as TGTGCCAGCAGCCCGGGGACTAGCGGGAGGTTCTACGAGCAGTACTTC.

The V call is TRBV4-3, the J call TRBJ2-3, with TRBD1 matching over 10 bases. Trimming at V came to 3 bases and at J to 3 bases, leaving 9 bases not matched to a gene. Germline V gives CDR1 LGHNA, CDR2 YSLEER. This CDR3 spans 17 amino acids. The CDR3 protein is CASSQFRTGGRTDTQYF. The CDR3 DNA follows: TGCGCCAGCAGCCAGTTTAGGACAGGGGGGAGGACAGATACGCAGTATTTT.